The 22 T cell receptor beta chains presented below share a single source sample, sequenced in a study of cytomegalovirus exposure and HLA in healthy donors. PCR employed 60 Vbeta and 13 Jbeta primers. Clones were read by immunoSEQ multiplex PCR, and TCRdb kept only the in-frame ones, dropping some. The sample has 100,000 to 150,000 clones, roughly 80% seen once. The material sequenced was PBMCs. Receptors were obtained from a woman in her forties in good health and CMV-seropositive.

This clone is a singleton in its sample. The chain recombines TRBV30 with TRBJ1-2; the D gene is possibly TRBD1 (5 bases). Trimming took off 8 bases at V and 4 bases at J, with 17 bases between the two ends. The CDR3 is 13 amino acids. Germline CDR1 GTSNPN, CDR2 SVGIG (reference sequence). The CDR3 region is CAQGEAGLYGYTF. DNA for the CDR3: TGTGCCCAAGGGGAGGCAGGGCTCTATGGCTACACCTTC.

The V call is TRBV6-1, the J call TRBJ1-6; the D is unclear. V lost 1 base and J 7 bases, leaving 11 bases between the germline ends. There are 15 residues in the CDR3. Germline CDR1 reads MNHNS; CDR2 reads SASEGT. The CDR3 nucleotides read TGTGCCAGCAGTGAAGTCGCAAGACAAAATTCACCCCTCCACTTT. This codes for CASSEVARQNSPLHF.

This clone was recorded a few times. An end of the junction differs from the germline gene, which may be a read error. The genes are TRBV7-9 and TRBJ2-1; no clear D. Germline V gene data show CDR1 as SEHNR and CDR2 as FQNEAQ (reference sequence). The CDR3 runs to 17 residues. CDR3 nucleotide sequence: TGTTCCAGCAGCTTAGGAAACAGAGAGAGCTCCTACAATGAGCAGTTCTTC. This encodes CSSSLGNRESSYNEQFF.

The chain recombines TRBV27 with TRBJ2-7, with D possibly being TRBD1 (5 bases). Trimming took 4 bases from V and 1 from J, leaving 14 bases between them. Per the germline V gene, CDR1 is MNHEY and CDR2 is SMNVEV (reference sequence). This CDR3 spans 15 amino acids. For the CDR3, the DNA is TGTGCCAGCAGTTCGGGTGACAGTCATTCCTACGAGCAGTACTTC. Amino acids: CASSSGDSHSYEQYF.

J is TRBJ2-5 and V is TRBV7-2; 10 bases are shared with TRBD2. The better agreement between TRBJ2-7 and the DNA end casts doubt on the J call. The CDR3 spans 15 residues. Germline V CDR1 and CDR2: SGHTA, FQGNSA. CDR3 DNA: TGTGCCAGCAGCGGGCGGACTAGCGGACCTTACGAGCAGTACTTC. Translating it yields CASSGRTSGPYEQYF.

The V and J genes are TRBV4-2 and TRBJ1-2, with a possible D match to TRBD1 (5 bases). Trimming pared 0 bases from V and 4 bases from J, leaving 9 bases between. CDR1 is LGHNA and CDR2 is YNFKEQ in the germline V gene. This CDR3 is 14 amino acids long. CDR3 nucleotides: TGTGCCAGCAGCCAAGAGGCGGGGCTCTATGGCTACACCTTC. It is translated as CASSQEAGLYGYTF.

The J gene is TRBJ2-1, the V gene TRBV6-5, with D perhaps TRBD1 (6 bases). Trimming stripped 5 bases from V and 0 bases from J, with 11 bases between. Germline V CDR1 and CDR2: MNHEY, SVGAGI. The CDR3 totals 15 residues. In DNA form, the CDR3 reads TGTGCCAGCAGTATTACAGGGAGCTCCTACAATGAGCAGTTCTTC. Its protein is CASSITGSSYNEQFF.

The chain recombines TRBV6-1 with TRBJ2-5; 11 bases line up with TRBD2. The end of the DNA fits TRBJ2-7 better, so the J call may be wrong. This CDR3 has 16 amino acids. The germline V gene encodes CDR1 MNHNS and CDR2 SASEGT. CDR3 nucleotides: TGTGCCAGCAGTGAAGCACTAGCGGGAGCCCAATACGAGCAGTACTTC. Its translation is CASSEALAGAQYEQYF.

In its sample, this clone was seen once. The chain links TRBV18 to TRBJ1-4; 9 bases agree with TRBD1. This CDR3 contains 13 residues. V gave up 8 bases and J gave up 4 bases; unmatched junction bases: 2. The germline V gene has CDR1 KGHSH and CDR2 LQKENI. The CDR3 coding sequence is TGTGCCAGCGCGGGACAGGGTAATGAAAAACTGTTTTTT. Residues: CASAGQGNEKLFF.

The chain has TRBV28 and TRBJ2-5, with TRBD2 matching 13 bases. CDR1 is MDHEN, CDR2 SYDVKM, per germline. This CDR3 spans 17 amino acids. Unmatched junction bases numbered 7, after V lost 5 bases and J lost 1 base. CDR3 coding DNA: TGTGCCAGCAGTCCTCTTGGACTAGCGGGAGTCCAAGAGACCCAGTACTTC. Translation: CASSPLGLAGVQETQYF.

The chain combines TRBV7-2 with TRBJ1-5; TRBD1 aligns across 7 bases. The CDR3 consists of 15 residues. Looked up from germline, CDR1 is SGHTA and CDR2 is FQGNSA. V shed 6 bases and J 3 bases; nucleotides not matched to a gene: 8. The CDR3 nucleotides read TGTGCCAGCAGTCCATGGGACAGCTTCAATCAGCCCCAGCATTTT. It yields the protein CASSPWDSFNQPQHF.

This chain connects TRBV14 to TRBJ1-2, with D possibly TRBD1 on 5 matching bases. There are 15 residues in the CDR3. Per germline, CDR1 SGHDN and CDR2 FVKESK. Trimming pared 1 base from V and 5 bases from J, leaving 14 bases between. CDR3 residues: CASSQGRQGLYGYTF. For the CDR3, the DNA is TGTGCCAGCAGCCAAGGACGCCAGGGTCTTTATGGCTACACCTTC. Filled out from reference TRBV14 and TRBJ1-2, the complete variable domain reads EAGVTQFPSHSVIEKGQTVTLRCDPISGHDNLYWYRRVMGKEIKFLLHFVKESKQDESGMPNNRFLAERTGGTYSTLKVQPAELEDSGVYFCASSQGRQGLYGYTFGSGTRLTVV.

This chain's CDR3 is CASRPTSVETGEQYF. CDR3 bases: TGTGCCAGCAGACCTACTAGCGTCGAGACGGGCGAGCAGTACTTC. The chain employs TRBV2 and TRBJ2-7, with 7 bases identical to TRBD2. Germline lookup yields CDR1 SNHLY and CDR2 FYNNEI. V trimming: 6 bases; J trimming: 6 bases; junction bases outside the gene matches: 14. The CDR3 extends over 15 amino acids.

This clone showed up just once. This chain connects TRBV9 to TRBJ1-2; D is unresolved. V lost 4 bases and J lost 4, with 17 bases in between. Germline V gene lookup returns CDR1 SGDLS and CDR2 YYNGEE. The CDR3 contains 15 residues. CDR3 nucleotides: TGTGCCAGCAGCCCGATATCCCGGGCGGGCTATGGCTACACCTTC. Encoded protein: CASSPISRAGYGYTF.

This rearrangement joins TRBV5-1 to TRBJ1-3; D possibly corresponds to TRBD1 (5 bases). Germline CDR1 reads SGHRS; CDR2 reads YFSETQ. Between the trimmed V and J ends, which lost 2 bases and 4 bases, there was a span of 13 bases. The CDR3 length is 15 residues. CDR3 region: CASSFSGREGNTIYF. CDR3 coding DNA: TGCGCCAGCAGCTTTTCGGGCAGGGAAGGAAACACCATATATTTT. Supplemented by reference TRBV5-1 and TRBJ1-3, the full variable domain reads KAGVTQTPRYLIKTRGQQVTLSCSPISGHRSVSWYQQTPGQGLQFLFEYFSETQRNKGNFPGRFSGRQFSNSRSEMNVSTLELGDSALYLCASSFSGREGNTIYFGEGSWLTVV.

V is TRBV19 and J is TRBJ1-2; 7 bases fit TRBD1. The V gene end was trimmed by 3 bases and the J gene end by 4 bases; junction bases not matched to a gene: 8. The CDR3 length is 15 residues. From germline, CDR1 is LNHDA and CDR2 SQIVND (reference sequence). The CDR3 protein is CASSIRTGGSYGYTF. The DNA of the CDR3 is TGTGCCAGTAGTATTCGGACAGGCGGGTCCTATGGCTACACCTTC.

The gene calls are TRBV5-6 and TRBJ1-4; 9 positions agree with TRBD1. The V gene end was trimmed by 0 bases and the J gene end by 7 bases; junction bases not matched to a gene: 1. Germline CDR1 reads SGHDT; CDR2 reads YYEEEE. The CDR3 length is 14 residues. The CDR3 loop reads CASSLVDRGEKLFF. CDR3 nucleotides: TGTGCCAGCAGCTTGGTGGACAGGGGTGAAAAACTGTTTTTT.

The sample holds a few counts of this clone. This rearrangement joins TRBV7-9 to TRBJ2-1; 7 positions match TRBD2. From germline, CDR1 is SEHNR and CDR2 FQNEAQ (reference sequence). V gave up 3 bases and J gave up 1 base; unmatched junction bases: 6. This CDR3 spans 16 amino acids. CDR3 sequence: CASSFRAGVSYNEQFF. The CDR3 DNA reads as TGTGCCAGCAGCTTTAGGGCGGGAGTGTCCTACAATGAGCAGTTCTTC. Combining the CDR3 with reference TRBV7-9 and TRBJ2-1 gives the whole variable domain DTGVSQNPRHKITKRGQNVTFRCDPISEHNRLYWYRQTLGQGPEFLTYFQNEAQLEKSRLLSDRFSAERPKGSFSTLEIQRTEQGDSAMYLCASSFRAGVSYNEQFFGPGTRLTVL.

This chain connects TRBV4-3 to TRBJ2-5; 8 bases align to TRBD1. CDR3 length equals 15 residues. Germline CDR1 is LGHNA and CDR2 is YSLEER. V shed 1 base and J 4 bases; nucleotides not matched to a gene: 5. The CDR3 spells CASSQGTGFRETQYF. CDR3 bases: TGCGCCAGCAGCCAAGGGACAGGGTTCAGAGAGACCCAGTACTTC.

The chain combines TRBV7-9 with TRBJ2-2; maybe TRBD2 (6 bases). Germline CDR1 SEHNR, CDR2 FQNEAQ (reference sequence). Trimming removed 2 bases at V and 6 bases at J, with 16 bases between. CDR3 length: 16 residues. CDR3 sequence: CASSLHRGYDPGELFF. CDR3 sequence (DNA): TGTGCCAGCAGCTTACATCGGGGGTACGATCCCGGGGAGCTGTTTTTT. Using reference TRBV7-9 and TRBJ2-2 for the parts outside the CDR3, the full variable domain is DTGVSQNPRHKITKRGQNVTFRCDPISEHNRLYWYRQTLGQGPEFLTYFQNEAQLEKSRLLSDRFSAERPKGSFSTLEIQRTEQGDSAMYLCASSLHRGYDPGELFFGEGSRLTVL.

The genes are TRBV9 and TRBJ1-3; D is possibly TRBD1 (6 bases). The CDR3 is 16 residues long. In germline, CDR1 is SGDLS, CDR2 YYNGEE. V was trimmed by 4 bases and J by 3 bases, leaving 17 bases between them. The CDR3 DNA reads TGTGCCAGCAGCATGCCGGGGGGGGCGCTTGGAAACACCATATATTTT. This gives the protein CASSMPGGALGNTIYF.

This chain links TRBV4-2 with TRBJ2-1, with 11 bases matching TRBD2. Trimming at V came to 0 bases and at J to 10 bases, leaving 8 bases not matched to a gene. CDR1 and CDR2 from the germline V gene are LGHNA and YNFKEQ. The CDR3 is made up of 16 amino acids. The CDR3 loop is CASSQDLAGGSGEQFF. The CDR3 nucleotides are TGTGCCAGCAGCCAAGACCTAGCGGGAGGATCAGGGGAGCAGTTCTTC.